This entry describes one TCR beta chain. The antigen is unknown. RNA in amounts of about 0.45 to 1 ug was reverse transcribed with random hexamers. Each CDR3 protein gets one entry after TCRdb re-called the immunoSEQ multiplex PCR reads with MiXCR. The table records some 140,000 distinct CDR3 sequences, more than 85% of them present only once. This entry is derived from a study of CD8 T cells in Susac syndrome. Study-level background: Among the sequenced Susac syndrome patients, six had active disease while about 8 were in remission.

Whole-study findings and limits: Total CD8+ and CD8+ TEMRA repertoires contained 15 to 20 and five Susac-specific public clones, respectively.

The sequenced material came from CD8+ T cells from PBMCs. The clonotype originates from a human donor with Susac syndrome.

For the CDR3, the DNA is TGTGCCAGCAGTTTTCAGGGCTATTTCTCCTACGAGCAGTACTTC. Protein sequence: CASSFQGYFSYEQYF. The chain employs TRBV12-3 or TRBV12-4 and TRBJ2-7, with D perhaps matching TRBD1 (5 bases). The germline V and J ends were trimmed by 3 bases and 0 bases, with 12 bases remaining between them. The CDR3 consists of 15 residues.